This passage covers 27 T cell receptor beta chains from one sample sequenced in a study of shared clonotypes between healthy human individuals (dated by TCRdb to 2018 to 2020). CD8 naive samples consisted of CD45RO-negative cells that were positively selected for CCR7, yielding a CD45RA+CCR7+ population without TemRA cells. Libraries were constructed by the immunoSEQ multiplex PCR assay. The table was pulled from immuneACCESS by TCRdb, which kept in-frame rearrangements only. Such tables lose some clones; where checked, under half of the loss comes from unresolved V genes, and the rest has no known cause. This sample holds some 2,000,000 clones; roughly 94% were observed only once. Of the sample, roughly 1.1% falls within the top ten clones. Sequencing was performed on naive CD8+ T cells sorted from blood. In the paper's terms, the cell subset or site label means: CD45RA+CCR7+. All receptors derive from a man between 18 and 35 years old in good health.

The chain couples TRBV2 to TRBJ2-3, with 7 positions matching TRBD2. V dropped 5 bases and J dropped 2; count of bases not matched to a gene: 4. From germline, CDR1 is SNHLY and CDR2 FYNNEI. The CDR3 sequence is 14 residues long. Here the CDR3 reads CASSRLAVTDTQYF. DNA of the CDR3: TGTGCCAGCAGTCGGCTAGCGGTCACAGATACGCAGTATTTT.

The chain combines TRBV4-3 with TRBJ1-1; D perhaps matches TRBD1 (6 bases). CDR3 size: 16 residues. Germline V gene lookup returns CDR1 LGHNA and CDR2 YSLEER. V gave up 1 base and J gave up 1 base, with 13 bases separating them. The CDR3 protein is CASSQVYGGENTEAFF. The CDR3 coding sequence is TGCGCCAGCAGCCAAGTGTACGGGGGCGAGAACACTGAAGCTTTCTTT.

The chain employs TRBV27 and TRBJ2-7; no firm D call. Germline lookup yields CDR1 MNHEY and CDR2 SMNVEV (reference sequence). This CDR3 region has 13 residues. The V end lost 8 bases, the J end lost 1 base, and 12 bases lay between the germline ends. The CDR3 DNA sequence: TGTGCCAGCGGTGTGGCTGCGTCCTACGAGCAGTACTTC. Translating it yields CASGVAASYEQYF.

The chain employs TRBV10-2 and TRBJ2-7, with 8 bases matching TRBD2. Trimming removed 3 bases from V and 3 bases from J; junction bases left unmatched: 4. This CDR3 is built from 14 residues. The germline V gene encodes CDR1 WSHSY and CDR2 SAAADI. The CDR3 DNA follows: TGCGCCAGCAGTGAACTAGCGGAATACTACGAGCAGTACTTC. Translated, it gives CASSELAEYYEQYF.

CDR3 in amino acids: CSVEGGLLTDTQYF. CDR3 in DNA: TGCAGCGTTGAAGGGGGACTGCTCACAGATACGCAGTATTTT. The chain carries TRBV29-1 and TRBJ2-3, with TRBD2 as a possible D gene (6 bases). The length of the CDR3 is 14 residues. The germline V and J ends were trimmed by 1 base and 2 bases, with 10 bases remaining between them. Germline CDR1 SQVTM, CDR2 ANQGSEA.

The chain recombines TRBV30 with TRBJ2-1, with 8 bases that match TRBD1. This CDR3 region has 13 residues. CDR1 and CDR2 (germline): GTSNPN, SVGIG (reference sequence). Trimming cost V 0 bases and J 9 bases; bases outside gene matches: 4. The CDR3 sequence is CAWSVSGGFEQFF. CDR3 sequence (DNA): TGTGCCTGGAGTGTATCAGGGGGCTTTGAGCAGTTCTTC.

This chain uses TRBV6-5 with TRBJ1-1; D uncertain. The CDR3 length is 14 residues. V lost 3 bases, J lost 0 bases, and 8 bases lay in between. Germline V CDR1 and CDR2: MNHEY, SVGAGI. Written as DNA, the CDR3 is TGTGCCAGCAGTTATGGTTCTATGAACACTGAAGCTTTCTTT. Translated, it gives CASSYGSMNTEAFF.

V gene TRBV9 combines with J gene TRBJ2-7; the D is unclear. CDR3 length: 14 amino acids. In germline, CDR1 is SGDLS, CDR2 YYNGEE. The V end lost 4 bases, the J end lost 2 bases, and 13 bases lay between the germline ends. The CDR3 coding sequence is TGTGCCAGCAGCCCCCCGGGCGGCGCCTACGAGCAGTACTTC. Protein: CASSPPGGAYEQYF. The full variable domain, completed using reference TRBV9 and TRBJ2-7, is DSGVTQTPKHLITATGQRVTLRCSPRSGDLSVYWYQQSLDQGLQFLIQYYNGEERAKGNILERFSAQQFPDLHSELNLSSLELGDSALYFCASSPPGGAYEQYFGPGTRLTVT.

V gene TRBV10-2 combines with J gene TRBJ2-4, with D unresolved. Looked up from germline, CDR1 is WSHSY and CDR2 is SAAADI. This CDR3 is built from 11 residues. Deletions cut 0 bases from V and 8 bases from J, with 2 bases between. CDR3 nucleotide sequence: TGCGCCAGCAGTGAGTCTCACATTCAGTACTTC. It yields the protein CASSESHIQYF.

The chain is built from TRBV11-2 and TRBJ2-1; the D gene is possibly TRBD1 (5 bases). The CDR3 length is 15 residues. Trimming shortened V by 1 base and J by 9 bases, and 16 bases separated the two germline ends. CDR1 and CDR2 (germline): SGHAT, FQNNGV. CDR3 in amino acids: CASSLVSQGGFEQFF. The DNA for the CDR3 is TGTGCCAGCAGCTTAGTTTCGCAGGGTGGATTTGAGCAGTTCTTC.

Details on this clone: One end of the junction does not line up with germline, which may come from a read error. CDR3 amino acids: CASSPGQLNTEAFF. CDR3 bases: TGTGCTAGCAGCCCGGGACAGTTGAACACTGAAGCTTTCTTT. The rearrangement uses TRBV7-7 and TRBJ1-1; 7 bases are a match to TRBD1. In germline, CDR1 is SSHAT, CDR2 FNYEAQ (reference sequence). The CDR3 runs 14 residues. The variable domain in full, completed from reference TRBV7-7 and TRBJ1-1, reads GAGVSQSPRYKVTKRGQDVTLRCDPISSHATLYWYQQALGQGPEFLTYFNYEAQPDKSGLPSDRFSAERPEGSISTLTIQRTEQRDSAMYRCASSPGQLNTEAFFGQGTRLTVV.

This clone was seen only once. The chain recombines TRBV7-6 with TRBJ2-5, with D maybe TRBD2 (6 bases). Trimming shortened V by 5 bases and J by 1 base, and 11 bases separated the two germline ends. The CDR3 totals 14 residues. Germline V gene sequence: CDR1 SGHVS, CDR2 FNYEAQ. The CDR3 nucleotides read TGTGCCAGCAGCCGCCGGGGGACCCAAGAGACCCAGTACTTC. Protein: CASSRRGTQETQYF. Using reference TRBV7-6 and TRBJ2-5 for the parts outside the CDR3, the full variable domain is GAGVSQSPRYKVTKRGQDVALRCDPISGHVSLYWYRQALGQGPEFLTYFNYEAQQDKSGLPNDRFSAERPEGSISTLTIQRTEQRDSAMYRCASSRRGTQETQYFGPGTRLLVL.

The chain uses TRBV27 and TRBJ2-7; tentative D call: TRBD1 (7 bases). The CDR3 extends over 15 amino acids. The V gene's germline CDR1 is MNHEY and CDR2 SMNVEV (reference sequence). The V gene lost 4 bases and the J gene lost 2 bases, with 15 bases spanning the gap. CDR3 nucleotides: TGTGCCAGCAGTTCTGGCAGGGGGGAAACCTACGAGCAGTACTTC. Translation gives CASSSGRGETYEQYF.

V usage is TRBV10-3 and J usage is TRBJ1-1; D is unresolved. Germline values: CDR1 ENHRY, CDR2 SYGVKD. The V gene lost 4 bases and the J gene lost 4 bases, with 10 bases spanning the gap. The CDR3 is made up of 13 amino acids. The CDR3 region is CAISGRGFTEAFF. The CDR3 DNA follows: TGTGCCATCAGTGGGCGGGGATTCACTGAAGCTTTCTTT.

On this clone itself: Other DNA sequences within the sample encode an identical CDR3. The CDR3 region has the DNA TGTGCCAGCAGCTTAGCGGGCCAGGGCTATGGCTACACCTTC. Residues: CASSLAGQGYGYTF. The chain combines TRBV7-9 with TRBJ1-2, with D tentatively TRBD1 (5 bases). Trimming took 0 bases from V and 4 from J, leaving 9 bases between them. This CDR3 is 14 amino acids long. Germline values: CDR1 SEHNR, CDR2 FQNEAQ (reference sequence).

This clone was detected once. V usage is TRBV28 and J usage is TRBJ2-3, with TRBD2 identical over 12 bases. Germline CDR1 reads MDHEN; CDR2 reads SYDVKM. The CDR3 spans 15 residues. The junction had 5 bases not matched to a gene; V was cut back by 6 bases and J by 4 bases. CDR3 in DNA: TGTGCCAGCAGCCGGACTAGCGGGGAGGCAGATACGCAGTATTTT. As protein: CASSRTSGEADTQYF. The whole variable domain, remainder taken from reference TRBV28 and TRBJ2-3, is DVKVTQSSRYLVKRTGEKVFLECVQDMDHENMFWYRQDPGLGLRLIYFSYDVKMKEKGDIPEGYSVSREKKERFSLILESASTNQTSMYLCASSRTSGEADTQYFGPGTRLTVL.

The rearrangement uses TRBV11-2 and TRBJ2-7; 9 nucleotides agree with TRBD2. Trimming cost V 1 base and J 2 bases; bases outside gene matches: 3. The CDR3 is made up of 15 amino acids. Germline loops: CDR1 SGHAT, CDR2 FQNNGV. The CDR3 protein is CASSLVSGGPYEQYF. The CDR3 DNA reads TGTGCCAGCAGCTTAGTAAGCGGGGGGCCCTACGAGCAGTACTTC.

The chain has TRBV19 and TRBJ2-7; the D call may be TRBD1 or TRBD2 (5 bases each). The CDR3 loop spans 15 amino acids. V was pared by 8 bases and J by 0 bases, with 17 bases between. The germline CDR1 and CDR2 sequences are LNHDA and SQIVND (reference sequence). CDR3 in amino acids: CASLNRDGPSYEQYF. CDR3 DNA: TGTGCCAGTTTAAACCGGGACGGGCCCTCCTACGAGCAGTACTTC.

This sequence joins TRBV11-3 and TRBJ1-3; D is perhaps TRBD1 (6 bases). The germline V gene encodes CDR1 SGHNT and CDR2 YENEEA. The CDR3 totals 14 residues. V was shortened by 2 bases and J by 3 bases, with 8 bases between the two germline ends. This chain's CDR3 is CASSLPGHGNTIYF. In nucleotides, the CDR3 is TGTGCCAGCAGCTTACCGGGACATGGAAACACCATATATTTT.

Here the CDR3 DNA reads TGCAGCGTTGAAGCGGTAGTGGAAGGCACGGCCACTGAAGCTTTCTTT. Translating it yields CSVEAVVEGTATEAFF. The rearrangement uses TRBV29-1 and TRBJ1-1; unclear D gene. The CDR3 is made up of 16 amino acids. Between the trimmed V and J ends, which lost 1 base and 4 bases, there was a span of 19 bases. From germline, CDR1 is SQVTM and CDR2 ANQGSEA.

Regarding this clone: This CDR3 is also generated by other DNA sequences in the sample. CDR3 residues: CATRPTGSYEQYF. Here the CDR3 DNA reads TGTGCCACCCGTCCTACAGGATCCTACGAGCAGTACTTC. This chain links TRBV19 with TRBJ2-7; D possibly corresponds to TRBD1 (5 bases). Trimming removed 10 bases from V and 1 base from J, with 14 bases in between. The germline V gene has CDR1 LNHDA and CDR2 SQIVND (reference sequence). The CDR3 sequence is 13 residues long.

J is TRBJ1-2 and V is TRBV6-1; a weak D match, TRBD1 (6 bases). This CDR3 is built from 11 residues. Trimming took 5 bases from V and 8 from J, leaving 9 bases between them. CDR1 is MNHNS, CDR2 SASEGT, per germline. This CDR3 is CASSTGFGYTF. CDR3 in DNA: TGTGCCAGCAGTACAGGGTTCGGCTACACCTTC.

The chain has TRBV11-3 and TRBJ2-1, with TRBD2 identical over 10 bases. CDR3 size: 15 residues. V was pared by 5 bases and J by 8 bases, with 9 bases of the junction left unmatched. CDR1 is SGHNT and CDR2 is YENEEA in the germline V gene. The CDR3 nucleotides are TGTGCCAGCAGCCACAGCCTAGCGGGAGACGATGAGCAGTTCTTC. Protein product: CASSHSLAGDDEQFF.

V gene TRBV4-1 combines with J gene TRBJ2-3; D is ambiguous. Trimming took off 0 bases at V and 4 bases at J, with 5 bases between the two ends. Germline loops: CDR1 MGHRA, CDR2 YSYEKL. This CDR3 is 13 amino acids long. CDR3 sequence: CASSQDAADTQYF. The CDR3 DNA reads TGCGCCAGCAGCCAAGATGCAGCAGATACGCAGTATTTT.

The chain employs TRBV5-6 and TRBJ1-1; 8 bases match TRBD1. CDR1 and CDR2 (germline): SGHDT, YYEEEE. V lost 3 bases, J lost 0 bases, and 13 bases stayed unmatched. This CDR3 comprises 18 residues. CDR3 amino acids: CASSSILGQGPLNTEAFF. The CDR3 DNA is TGTGCCAGCAGCTCCATACTCGGACAGGGACCGTTGAACACTGAAGCTTTCTTT.

This clone was picked up one time. This chain links TRBV18 with TRBJ1-1; D not certain. There are 13 residues in the CDR3. V was trimmed by 0 bases and J by 0 bases, leaving 2 bases between them. Germline V CDR1 and CDR2: KGHSH, LQKENI. For the CDR3, the DNA is TGTGCCAGCTCACCACCGATGAACACTGAAGCTTTCTTT. Translation gives CASSPPMNTEAFF. The full variable domain, with the rest looked up from reference TRBV18 and TRBJ1-1, is NAGVMQNPRHLVRRRGQEARLRCSPMKGHSHVYWYRQLPEEGLKFMVYLQKENIIDESGMPKERFSAEFPKEGPSILRIQQVVRGDSAAYFCASSPPMNTEAFFGQGTRLTVV.

This clone was counted once. The V and J genes are TRBV5-1 and TRBJ2-7, with a tentative D call TRBD2 (6 bases). V lost 0 bases to trimming and J lost 0 bases, with 16 bases between them. CDR3 length: 17 amino acids. Looked up from germline, CDR1 is SGHRS and CDR2 is YFSETQ. Here the CDR3 reads CASSLAIAGRSSYEQYF. The CDR3 DNA reads as TGCGCCAGCAGCTTGGCTATTGCGGGGAGGAGCTCCTACGAGCAGTACTTC.